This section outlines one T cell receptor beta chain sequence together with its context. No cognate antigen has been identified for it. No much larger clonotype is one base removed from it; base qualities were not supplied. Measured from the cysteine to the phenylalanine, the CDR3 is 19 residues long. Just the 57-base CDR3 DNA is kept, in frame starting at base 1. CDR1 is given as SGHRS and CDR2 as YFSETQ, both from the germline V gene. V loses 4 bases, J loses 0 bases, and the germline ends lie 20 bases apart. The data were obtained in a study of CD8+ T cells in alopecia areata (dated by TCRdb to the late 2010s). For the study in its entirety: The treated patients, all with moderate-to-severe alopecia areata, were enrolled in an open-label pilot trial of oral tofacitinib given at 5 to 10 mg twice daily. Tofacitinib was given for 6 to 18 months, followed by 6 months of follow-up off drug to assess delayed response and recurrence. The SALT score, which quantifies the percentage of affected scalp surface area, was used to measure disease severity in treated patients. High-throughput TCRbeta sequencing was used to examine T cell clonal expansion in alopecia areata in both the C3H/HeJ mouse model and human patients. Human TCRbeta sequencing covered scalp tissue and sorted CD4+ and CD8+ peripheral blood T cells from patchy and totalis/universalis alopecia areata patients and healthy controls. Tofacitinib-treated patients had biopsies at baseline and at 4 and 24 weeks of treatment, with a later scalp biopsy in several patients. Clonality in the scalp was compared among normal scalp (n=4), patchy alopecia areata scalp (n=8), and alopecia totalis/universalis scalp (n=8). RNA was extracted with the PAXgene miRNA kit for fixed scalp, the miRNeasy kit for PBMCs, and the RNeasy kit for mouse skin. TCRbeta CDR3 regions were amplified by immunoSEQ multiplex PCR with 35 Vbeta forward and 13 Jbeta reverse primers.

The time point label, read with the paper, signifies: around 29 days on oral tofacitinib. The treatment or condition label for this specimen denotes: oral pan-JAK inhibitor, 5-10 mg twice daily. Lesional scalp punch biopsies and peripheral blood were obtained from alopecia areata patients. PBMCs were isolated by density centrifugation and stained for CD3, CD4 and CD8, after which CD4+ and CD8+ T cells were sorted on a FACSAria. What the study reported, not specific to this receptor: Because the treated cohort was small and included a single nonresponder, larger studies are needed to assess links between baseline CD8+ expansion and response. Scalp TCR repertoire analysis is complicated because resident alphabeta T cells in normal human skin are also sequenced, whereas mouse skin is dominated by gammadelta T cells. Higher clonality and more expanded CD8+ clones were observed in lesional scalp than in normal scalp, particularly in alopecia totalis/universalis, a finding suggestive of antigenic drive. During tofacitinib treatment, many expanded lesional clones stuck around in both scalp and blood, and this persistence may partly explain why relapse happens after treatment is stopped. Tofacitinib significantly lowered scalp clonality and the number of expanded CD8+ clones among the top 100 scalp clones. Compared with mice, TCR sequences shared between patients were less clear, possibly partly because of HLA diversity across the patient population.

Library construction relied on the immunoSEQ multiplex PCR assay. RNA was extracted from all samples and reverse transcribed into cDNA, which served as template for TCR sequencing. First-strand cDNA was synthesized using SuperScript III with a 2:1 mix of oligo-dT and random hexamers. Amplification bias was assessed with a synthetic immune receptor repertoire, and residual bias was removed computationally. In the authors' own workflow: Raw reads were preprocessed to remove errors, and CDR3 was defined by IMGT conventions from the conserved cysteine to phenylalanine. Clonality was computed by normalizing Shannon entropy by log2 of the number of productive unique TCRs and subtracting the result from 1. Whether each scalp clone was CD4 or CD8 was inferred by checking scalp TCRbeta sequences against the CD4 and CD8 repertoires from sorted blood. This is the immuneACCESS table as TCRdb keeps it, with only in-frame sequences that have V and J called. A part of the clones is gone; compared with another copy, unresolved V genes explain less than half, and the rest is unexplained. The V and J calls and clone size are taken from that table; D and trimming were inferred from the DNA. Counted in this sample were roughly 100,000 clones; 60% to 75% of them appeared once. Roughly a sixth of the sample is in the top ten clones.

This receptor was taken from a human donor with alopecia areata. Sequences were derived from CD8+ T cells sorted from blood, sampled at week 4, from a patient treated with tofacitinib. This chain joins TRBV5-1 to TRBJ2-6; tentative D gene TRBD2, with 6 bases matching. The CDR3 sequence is CASSPLGGREISGANVLTF. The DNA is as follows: TGCGCCAGCAGCCCGTTAGGTGGACGGGAGATCTCTGGGGCCAACGTCCTGACTTTC.